What follows are 27 T cell receptor beta chains derived from one specimen sequenced in a study of T-cell reconstitution after alpha-beta-depleted transplantation in children. Using unique molecular identifiers, the investigators prepared the TCRbeta library. TCRdb processed the PCR reads anew with MiXCR; each CDR3 protein has one entry. The sample has approximately 270,000 distinct CDR3 sequences; under 30% are singletons. This sample comprised PBMCs, mostly from graft donor cells, obtained 360 days after TCRalphabeta/CD19-depleted stem cell transplant. The receptors were sampled from a female patient under 10 years old who had a stem cell transplant for congenital amegakaryocytic thrombocytopenia, so the T cells may come from the graft donor.

This sequence joins TRBV12-3 or TRBV12-4 and TRBJ1-5, with D possibly being TRBD1 (5 bases). This CDR3 is 16 amino acids long. The V gene lost 7 bases and the J gene lost 3 bases, with 19 bases spanning the gap. For the CDR3, the DNA is TGTGCCAGCACCTTACAGGAGGGGTTCATCAATCAGCCCCAGCATTTT. Its protein is CASTLQEGFINQPQHF.

This clonotype was found many times. The J gene is TRBJ1-1, the V gene TRBV5-1; D gene unclear. This CDR3 is built from 14 residues. Trimming left V 0 bases short and J 3 bases short, with 9 bases between. Germline values: CDR1 SGHRS, CDR2 YFSETQ. The CDR3 DNA reads as TGCGCCAGCAGCTTGGGAGGGAAAGACACTGAAGCTTTCTTT. Its translation: CASSLGGKDTEAFF.

The sample holds many counts of this clonotype. J is TRBJ2-2 and V is TRBV7-2; D unresolved. Germline CDR1 SGHTA, CDR2 FQGNSA. The CDR3 sequence is 13 residues long. V was shortened by 2 bases and J by 7 bases, with 8 bases between the two germline ends. The CDR3 DNA reads TGTGCCAGCAGCTTAATCGGCGTCGGGGAGCTGTTTTTT. Amino acids: CASSLIGVGELFF.

A few counts support this clonotype. The rearrangement uses TRBV7-9 and TRBJ2-5; 7 bases align to TRBD1. Germline assignment: CDR1 SEHNR and CDR2 FQNEAQ (reference sequence). CDR3 length: 15 residues. After removal of 2 bases from V and 0 bases from J, the junction contained 3 bases not matched to a gene. The CDR3 bases are TGTGCCAGCAGCTTAATTGACAGGGACCAAGAGACCCAGTACTTC. Encoded protein: CASSLIDRDQETQYF.

This clonotype has at least ten counts. V is TRBV20-1 and J is TRBJ2-7; 7 bases line up with TRBD1. J gave up 12 bases and V 2 bases, and 16 bases lay outside the gene matches. The CDR3 is made up of 14 amino acids. Germline V gene data show CDR1 as DFQATT and CDR2 as SNEGSKA (reference sequence). CDR3 loop: CSARPDWDSKGPYF. The CDR3 DNA sequence: TGCAGTGCTAGACCCGACTGGGACAGTAAGGGGCCGTACTTC.

This clonotype occurred many times. This CDR3 is CASSFKIRSTDTQYF. CDR3 coding DNA: TGCGCCAGCAGCTTCAAGATCAGGTCGACAGATACGCAGTATTTT. The rearrangement uses TRBV5-1 and TRBJ2-3; D uncertain. The CDR3 length is 15 residues. V was trimmed by 2 bases and J by 3 bases, leaving 13 bases between them. The germline gives CDR1 SGHRS, CDR2 YFSETQ.

The CDR3 reads CASSLFGSDEQYF. The CDR3 nucleotides are TGTGCCAGCAGCTTATTTGGTAGCGACGAGCAGTACTTC. The V gene is TRBV7-6, the J gene TRBJ2-7; possibly TRBD2 for D (5 bases). In germline, CDR1 is SGHVS, CDR2 FNYEAQ. The CDR3 covers 13 residues. V dropped 2 bases and J dropped 5 bases, with 10 bases sitting between them.

The chain is built from TRBV4-1 and TRBJ1-2; D unresolved. Trimming stripped 3 bases from V and 2 bases from J, with 16 bases between. Germline values: CDR1 MGHRA, CDR2 YSYEKL. The CDR3 extends over 16 amino acids. The DNA of the CDR3 is TGCGCCAGCAGCCACGTTGCTAGAGGAAGAAACTATGGCTACACCTTC. This codes for CASSHVARGRNYGYTF.

This clonotype was recorded once. This may stem from a read error, because a much larger clone lies one nucleotide away. V and J are TRBV10-3 and TRBJ2-1; unclear D gene. This CDR3 is built from 14 residues. Germline V CDR1 and CDR2: ENHRY, SYGVKD. V was clipped by 3 bases and J by 10 bases, with 16 bases between them. CDR3: CAISETDRSREQFF. DNA for the CDR3: TGTGCCATCAGTGAAACGGACCGATCGCGGGAGCAGTTCTTC.

The chain is built from TRBV11-3 and TRBJ2-1, with D maybe TRBD2 (5 bases). The CDR3 consists of 13 residues. CDR1 is SGHNT and CDR2 is YENEEA in the germline V gene. With 5 bases removed from V and 7 bases from J, the gap between germline ends came to 12 bases. The CDR3 region is CASSDTSPNEQFF. In DNA form, the CDR3 reads TGTGCCAGCAGCGATACTAGTCCGAATGAGCAGTTCTTC.

The genes are TRBV29-1 and TRBJ2-1; TRBD2 aligns across 9 bases. With 2 bases clipped from V and 7 bases from J, the junction kept 12 bases outside the gene matches. CDR1 is SQVTM and CDR2 is ANQGSEA in the germline V gene. CDR3 length: 16 residues. The CDR3 reads CSVERLAGKVKNEQFF. CDR3 in DNA: TGCAGCGTTGAAAGGCTAGCGGGAAAGGTAAAAAATGAGCAGTTCTTC.

V is TRBV12-3 or TRBV12-4 and J is TRBJ1-1; D might be TRBD1 (6 bases). This CDR3 region has 15 residues. The germline V and J ends were trimmed by 3 bases and 1 base, with 12 bases remaining between them. CDR3 in amino acids: CASSFPGTKNTEAFF. Here the CDR3 DNA reads TGTGCCAGCAGTTTCCCCGGGACAAAGAACACTGAAGCTTTCTTT.

The gene calls are TRBV6-5 and TRBJ2-1, with a tentative D call TRBD2 (5 bases). Germline V CDR1 and CDR2: MNHEY, SVGAGI. This CDR3 contains 13 residues. V was clipped by 0 bases and J by 7 bases, with 7 bases between them. Here the CDR3 DNA reads TGTGCCAGCAGTTACTCGCTAGCAAATGAGCAGTTCTTC. Translation: CASSYSLANEQFF.

This rearrangement joins TRBV15 to TRBJ2-3; D not resolved. The CDR3 runs 12 residues. V was cut by 2 bases and J by 5 bases, with 5 bases left in between. Per germline, CDR1 LNHNV and CDR2 YYDKDF (reference sequence). CDR3 sequence (DNA): TGTGCCACCAGCAGAATGCGAGATACGCAGTATTTT. It codes for CATSRMRDTQYF.

At least ten counts were recorded for this clonotype. The V call is TRBV20-1, the J call TRBJ2-7; D unclear. Germline loops: CDR1 DFQATT, CDR2 SNEGSKA (reference sequence). V lost 7 bases and J lost 2, with 9 bases in between. The CDR3 has 11 residues. Written as DNA, the CDR3 is TGCAGTGTGCGGACGACCTACGAGCAGTACTTC. Its protein is CSVRTTYEQYF.

This clonotype occurred a few times. The J gene is TRBJ1-5, the V gene TRBV24-1; 7 positions match TRBD1. The germline V gene encodes CDR1 KGHDR and CDR2 SFDVKD. The CDR3 runs 16 residues. V lost 4 bases and J lost 0; bases outside the gene matches: 5. CDR3 sequence reads: CATSEGTAYSNQPQHF. CDR3 DNA sequence: TGTGCCACCAGTGAAGGGACAGCTTATAGCAATCAGCCCCAGCATTTT.

This rearrangement joins TRBV7-6 to TRBJ1-2; D is perhaps TRBD1 (5 bases). This CDR3 comprises 14 residues. Germline V gene sequence: CDR1 SGHVS, CDR2 FNYEAQ. V gave up 0 bases and J gave up 4 bases, with 9 bases separating them. DNA of the CDR3: TGTGCCAGCAGCTTAGCCCCAGGGATCTATGGCTACACCTTC. Its protein product is CASSLAPGIYGYTF. The full variable domain, with the rest looked up from reference TRBV7-6 and TRBJ1-2, is GAGVSQSPRYKVTKRGQDVALRCDPISGHVSLYWYRQALGQGPEFLTYFNYEAQQDKSGLPNDRFSAERPEGSISTLTIQRTEQRDSAMYRCASSLAPGIYGYTFGSGTRLTVV.

This clonotype was counted between two and nine times. This CDR3 reads CASSLGLAKNIQYF. The DNA for the CDR3 is TGTGCCAGCAGTTTGGGGCTAGCCAAAAACATTCAGTACTTC. The chain links TRBV28 to TRBJ2-4; the D gene is possibly TRBD1 (5 bases). V lost 3 bases and J 0 bases, leaving 6 bases between the germline ends. CDR3 length equals 14 residues. CDR1 is MDHEN and CDR2 is SYDVKM in the germline V gene.

The chain recombines TRBV5-1 with TRBJ1-1; D gene unclear. In germline, CDR1 is SGHRS, CDR2 YFSETQ. Trimming stripped 1 base from V and 5 bases from J, with 9 bases between. The CDR3 is made up of 13 amino acids. The CDR3 here is CASSLSGRTEAFF. The DNA for the CDR3 is TGCGCCAGCAGCTTGTCCGGGAGGACTGAAGCTTTCTTT.

This clonotype came up a few times. The chain employs TRBV11-3 and TRBJ2-1; D gene unclear. The CDR3 totals 13 residues. V was shortened by 3 bases and J by 3 bases, with 6 bases between the two germline ends. Germline loops: CDR1 SGHNT, CDR2 YENEEA. CDR3 in DNA: TGTGCCAGCAGCTTGAACATCTACAATGAGCAGTTCTTC. It codes for CASSLNIYNEQFF.

This clonotype was picked up a small number of times. The chain employs TRBV28 and TRBJ1-4, with 7 positions matching TRBD1. The CDR3 runs to 16 residues. V was clipped by 6 bases and J by 1 base; unmatched bases: 8. Per the germline V gene, CDR1 is MDHEN and CDR2 is SYDVKM. DNA for the CDR3: TGTGCCAGCAGCCCGTCAGGGGGTGGAACTAATGAAAAACTGTTTTTT. Encoded protein: CASSPSGGGTNEKLFF.

The chain recombines TRBV28 with TRBJ1-2; TRBD1 might be the D (5 bases). V was clipped by 4 bases and J by 9 bases, with 18 bases between them. The CDR3 contains 14 residues. Looked up from germline, CDR1 is MDHEN and CDR2 is SYDVKM. Here the CDR3 reads CASSYPDSPLSYTF. Here the CDR3 DNA reads TGTGCCAGCAGTTACCCTGACAGCCCTCTGAGCTACACCTTC.

The rearrangement joins TRBV6-2 or TRBV6-3 to TRBJ2-1; TRBD2 aligns across 11 bases. The CDR3 totals 19 residues. Germline V CDR1 and CDR2: MNHEY, SVGEGT. Losses at the gene ends were 0 bases for V and 0 bases for J; bases not matched to a gene: 7. CDR3 nucleotides: TGTGCCAGCAGTTACTCGCGACTAGCGGGGCCGAGCTCCTACAATGAGCAGTTCTTC. This translates into CASSYSRLAGPSSYNEQFF.

The V and J genes are TRBV3-1 and TRBJ1-2; 8 nucleotides align to TRBD1. The CDR3 is 16 amino acids. The germline CDR1 and CDR2 sequences are LGHDT and YNNKEL (reference sequence). After removal of 0 bases from V and 4 bases from J, the junction contained 7 bases not matched to a gene. The CDR3 DNA reads as TGTGCCAGCAGCCAAGATTTTACAGGGGGATTCTATGGCTACACCTTC. This gives the protein CASSQDFTGGFYGYTF. The whole variable domain, remainder taken from reference TRBV3-1 and TRBJ1-2, is DTAVSQTPKYLVTQMGNDKSIKCEQNLGHDTMYWYKQDSKKFLKIMFSYNNKELIINETVPNRFSPKSPDKAHLNLHINSLELGDSAVYFCASSQDFTGGFYGYTFGSGTRLTVV.

The rearrangement uses TRBV7-2 and TRBJ2-1; the D gene is possibly TRBD1 (6 bases). From germline, CDR1 is SGHTA and CDR2 FQGNSA. The CDR3 covers 13 residues. The V and J ends lost 3 bases and 12 bases respectively, with 15 bases between them. CDR3 nucleotide sequence: TGTGCCAGCAGCTTTTGGGGGCAAACCGGGCAGTTCTTC. This encodes CASSFWGQTGQFF.

The chain is built from TRBV2 and TRBJ1-2; 7 bases agree with TRBD1. V dropped 6 bases and J dropped 1; count of bases not matched to a gene: 5. There are 14 residues in the CDR3. From germline, CDR1 is SNHLY and CDR2 FYNNEI. CDR3 loop: CASSLDRSNYGYTF. The CDR3 region has the DNA TGTGCCAGCAGCCTGGACAGGAGTAACTATGGCTACACCTTC.

This clonotype was observed a few times. The chain joins TRBV7-6 to TRBJ1-1; D is unclear. V lost 5 bases and J lost 6, with 19 bases in between. The CDR3 runs 15 residues. The V gene's germline CDR1 is SGHVS and CDR2 FNYEAQ. CDR3 nucleotide sequence: TGTGCCAGCAGCCCCTCGCTATTTCTAGAGCCTGAAGCTTTCTTT. The encoded protein is CASSPSLFLEPEAFF.